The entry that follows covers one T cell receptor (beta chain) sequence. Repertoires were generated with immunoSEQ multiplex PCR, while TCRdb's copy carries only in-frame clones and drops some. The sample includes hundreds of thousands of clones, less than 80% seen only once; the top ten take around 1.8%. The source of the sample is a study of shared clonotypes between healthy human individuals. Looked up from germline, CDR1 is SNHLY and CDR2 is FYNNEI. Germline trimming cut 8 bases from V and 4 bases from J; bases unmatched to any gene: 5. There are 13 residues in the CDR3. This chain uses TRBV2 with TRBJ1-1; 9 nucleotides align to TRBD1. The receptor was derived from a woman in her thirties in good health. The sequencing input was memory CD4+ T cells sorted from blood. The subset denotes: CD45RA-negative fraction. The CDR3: CASGDRVRTEAFF. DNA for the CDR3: TGTGCCAGCGGGGACAGGGTTCGCACTGAAGCTTTCTTT.